What follows is one T cell receptor (beta chain) and its context. Its antigen is currently unknown. Unrecorded immune exposure was likely among donors, who were nominally healthy when sampled. It was with 60 Vbeta and 13 Jbeta primers that the PCR ran. In the authors' methods: Approximately 86 million unique TCR beta chains, roughly 11 million shared, were counted in a later analysis. The protocol was immunoSEQ multiplex PCR, while the TCRdb copy is restricted to in-frame clones and leaves out a portion. The V and J calls and the clone size are those of that table, but D and trimming were determined from the DNA. Of over 150,000 clones listed, 60% to 80% are singletons. These data belong to a study of cytomegalovirus exposure and HLA in healthy donors. General study results and limits: Exclusion applied to some V segments, including TRBV6-2 and TRBV6-3, as they were indistinguishable.

The CDR3 is 15 residues long. The ends were cut back, 2 bases at V and 0 bases at J, with 10 bases in the middle. CDR1 is MNHEY, CDR2 SMNVEV, per germline (reference sequence). Input material: PBMCs. The chain recombines TRBV27 with TRBJ1-1; D uncertain. The sequence was obtained from a woman under 30 in good health and CMV-seronegative. CDR3 DNA sequence: TGTGCCAGCAGTTTAAACCCACTCCTGAACACTGAAGCTTTCTTT. It translates to CASSLNPLLNTEAFF.